This T cell receptor beta chain was retrieved from a study of blood T cell repertoires in COVID-19. About the research overall: PBMCs, B-cell-depleted T cells, or T cells provided the cDNA or gDNA that made up the material.

CDR1 is MNHEY, CDR2 SVGAGI, per germline. Trimming cost V 4 bases and J 2 bases, with 8 bases left between them. There are 13 residues in the CDR3. Methods used by the authors: Reference gene primer amplification yielded estimated nucleated cell counts. Generated by immunoSEQ multiplex PCR, the TCRdb table keeps only in-frame clones and is missing some. Clone size and the V and J calls come from that table; the DNA yielded D and trimming. The sample has 50,000 to 70,000 clones; 75% to 95% are singletons. Material for sequencing was peripheral blood. The V and J genes are TRBV6-5 and TRBJ2-5; the D gene is possibly TRBD1 (5 bases). This sequence was found in a man aged 55 to 70 with acute or convalescent COVID-19. CDR3 residues: CASSSNRQETQYF. In DNA, the CDR3 is TGTGCCAGCAGTTCGAACAGGCAAGAGACCCAGTACTTC.